This T cell receptor (beta chain) was sequenced for a study of OX40 agonist ivuxolimab in advanced cancers. Regarding the research as a whole: Ivuxolimab was an agonistic, fully human IgG2 monoclonal antibody directed against OX40 (CD134), a costimulatory receptor. Intravenous ivuxolimab was administered to patients every 2 weeks at six dose levels: 0.01, 0.1, 0.3, 1.5, 3 and 10 mg/kg. Of the approximately 50 patients in dose escalation, some 20 had hepatocellular carcinoma, some 15 had melanoma, 9 had renal cell carcinoma and 9 had head and neck cancer. The dose-escalation cohort was 82.7% male with a mean age of roughly 62 years, ranging from about 20 to 80. Patients were allowed to have had prior anti-PD-1, anti-PD-L1 or anti-CTLA-4 therapy, and around 43% of the dose-escalation patients had been treated with checkpoint inhibitors. Partial responses occurred in three dose-escalation patients, of whom one had hepatocellular carcinoma and two had cutaneous melanoma. Peripheral TCRbeta sequencing aimed to test whether ivuxolimab altered TCR sequence diversity and caused clonal T-cell expansion. The paper reports the monotherapy dose-escalation portion (N of about 54 patients) of the phase I ivuxolimab trial.

Genomic DNA was extracted from sorted cells for sequencing of the TCRbeta CDR3 region. The immunoSEQ Assay was used for sequencing of TCRbeta CDR3 regions. Not all clones reach the TCRdb copy of this immuneACCESS table, which keeps in-frame sequences only. Checked studies attribute under half of the gap to unresolved V genes and leave the rest unexplained. This sample lists about 66,000 clones; over 60% were detected once. The ten largest clones capture around 1.7% of the sample. The germline V gene specifies KGHSH as CDR1 and LQKENI as CDR2. V is pared back by 6 bases and J by 5 bases, with 8 bases lying between the germline termini. Reading from cysteine to phenylalanine, the CDR3 counts 12 amino acids. The entry retains the CDR3 DNA only, 36 bases that are in frame from base 1. Broader findings and caveats from the paper: In the 0.1-3.0 mg/kg groups, partial responders were among the patients with the lowest normalized peripheral clonal expansion, particularly in CD8+ T cells. At doses of 0.1 to 3.0 mg/kg, clonal expansion of both CD4+ and CD8+ blood T cells was observed from baseline to week 6. Antigen specificity was not determined for the clonally expanded peripheral T cells. Low levels of normalized T-cell clonal expansion were also shown by some nonresponding patients. After ivuxolimab, more expanded clones were found on average in CD8+ T cells than in CD4+ T cells.

As to this clone: Its antigen is not yet known. One base away there is no much larger clone; base qualities are not given.

The trial excluded patients who had a history of autoimmune disease or who were on systemic immunosuppression. Peripheral blood for TCR sequencing was drawn from every dose cohort at baseline, at cycle 4 day 1 and at cycle 7 day 1. Samples came from an open-label, multicenter, first-in-human phase I dose-escalation trial of ivuxolimab. Adults with locally advanced or metastatic melanoma, renal cell carcinoma, hepatocellular carcinoma or head and neck squamous cell carcinoma were enrolled in the trial. Before TCR sequencing, CD4+ and CD8+ T cells were separately sorted from peripheral blood. This chain is built from TRBV18 and TRBJ2-1; no D gene can be assigned with confidence. The specimen comprised CD4+ or CD8+ T cells sorted from blood, sampled in a trial of the OX40 agonist ivuxolimab. The TCR was taken from an adult with an advanced solid tumor such as melanoma, head and neck, liver or kidney cancer. The nucleotide sequence is TGTGCCAGCTCCAATGACGACAATGAGCAGTTCTTC. It translates to CASSNDDNEQFF.